The rows below give T cell receptor beta chains drawn from one sample of a study of blood T cell repertoires in COVID-19. Assay: immunoSEQ multiplex PCR; the TCRdb copy retains only in-frame clones and omits some. The repertoire includes about 200,000 clones, about 93% of them detected once, and approximately 0.48% sits in the top ten. Material: peripheral blood. These receptors were obtained from a man between 50 and 59 years old with acute or convalescent COVID-19. The CDR3 runs from the conserved cysteine through the conserved F or W. The D gene is left open where the match is weak.

V	D	J	CDR3
TRBV5-1	NA	TRBJ2-3	CASRPLGQIIPDTQYF
TRBV27	NA	TRBJ2-2	CATKNGRRVNTGELFF
TRBV7-6	NA	TRBJ2-1	CASSLGPAVNEQFF
TRBV14	NA	TRBJ1-2	CASSQDSGRHLGYTF
TRBV27	NA	TRBJ2-3	CASSFTRVLSTDTQYF
TRBV18	TRBD1	TRBJ2-1	CASSLGQGLGNEQFF
TRBV19	TRBD2	TRBJ2-2	CASSPTSGANTGELFF
TRBV5-5	TRBD1	TRBJ2-3	CASSLQGDTDTQYF
TRBV23-1	NA	TRBJ2-3	CASSQSGGDRYTDTQYF
TRBV7-9	NA	TRBJ2-4	CASSLDPTGKLAKNIQYF
TRBV5-1	TRBD1	TRBJ1-1	CASSTTGQGNTEAFF
TRBV18	TRBD2	TRBJ2-2	CASSGLAGIFTGELFF
TRBV6-5	NA	TRBJ1-1	CASSYSRRSSNTEAFF
TRBV9	TRBD1	TRBJ1-2	CASSPRGQGEINGYTF
TRBV27	NA	TRBJ1-2	CASSFREDSLHTF
TRBV10-3	TRBD1	TRBJ2-2	CANQGETGELFF
TRBV24-1	TRBD2	TRBJ2-1	CATSDRTSGNYNEQFF
TRBV19	TRBD2	TRBJ2-2	CATQTSGSIAGELFF
TRBV28	TRBD1	TRBJ1-4	CASSSGQGSGEKLFF
TRBV15	NA	TRBJ1-1	CATSPRVGGLLNTEAFF
TRBV9	TRBD1	TRBJ2-2	CASSVAGQAPGELFF
TRBV7-3	NA	TRBJ2-1	CASSLYSRGSSYNEQFF
TRBV29-1	TRBD1	TRBJ1-1	CSVLGTGNTEAFF
TRBV27	NA	TRBJ2-4	CASSLIAQNRVGF
TRBV9	TRBD1	TRBJ1-4	CASSPGDSANEKLFF
TRBV14	NA	TRBJ2-1	CASSHIPEQFF
TRBV6-4	TRBD2	TRBJ2-2	CAELSGRGPTGELFF
TRBV11-2	TRBD1	TRBJ1-2	CASAKDRVYGYTF
TRBV28	NA	TRBJ1-2	CASMIQGGGYTF
TRBV18	TRBD2	TRBJ2-3	CASSALAGGLTDTQYF
TRBV5-1	TRBD2	TRBJ2-1	CASSLGSGGINEQFF
TRBV27	NA	TRBJ2-1	CASSRGLSSYNEQFF
TRBV10-3	TRBD2	TRBJ2-3	CAISEAGSGSGADTQYF
TRBV5-6	TRBD1	TRBJ1-1	CASSSGGLGTEAFF
TRBV29-1	NA	TRBJ1-2	CSVERQAGVYGYTF
TRBV28	NA	TRBJ1-2	CASSFPARGENYGYTF
TRBV6-4	NA	TRBJ2-3	CASSDLILSGYTDTQYF
TRBV4-1	TRBD2	TRBJ2-2	CASSKGLAGGELFF
TRBV11-2	TRBD1	TRBJ2-1	CASSPSPQGVGNEQFF
TRBV5-4	NA	TRBJ1-2	CASSQRTAGASGYTF
TRBV11-2	TRBD1	TRBJ2-5	CASSLSQGFAGPQETQYF
TRBV10-3	NA	TRBJ2-1	CASGESSFDEQFF
TRBV6-2/TRBV6-3	TRBD1	TRBJ2-5	CASSQTGTGRETQYF
TRBV5-8	TRBD1	TRBJ1-6	CASSLEGQGYSPLHF
TRBV7-9	TRBD1	TRBJ1-1	CASSYQTGATEAFF
TRBV27	NA	TRBJ1-5	CASSLTGFYSNQPQHF
TRBV7-8	NA	TRBJ1-6	CASSLQGGGNNSPLHF
TRBV7-9	NA	TRBJ1-4	CASSLGPVDYEKLFF
TRBV2	NA	TRBJ2-1	CASSETGPRYNEQFF
TRBV18	NA	TRBJ1-1	CASSPRYVTAQNTEAFF
TRBV2	NA	TRBJ1-6	CASRPSRDFNSPLHF
TRBV30	NA	TRBJ1-4	CAWKNSNEKLFF
TRBV4-2	TRBD2	TRBJ2-7	CASSPRTSETYEQYF
TRBV7-3	NA	TRBJ1-2	CASSLTAGANYGYTF
TRBV28	TRBD1	TRBJ1-2	CASSLRGTGGYGYTF
TRBV4-1	TRBD2	TRBJ2-3	CASSPRASGYTDTQYF
TRBV19	TRBD1	TRBJ1-5	CASTGTGGGQPQHF
TRBV6-5	TRBD1	TRBJ1-6	CASSYDTGASPLHF
TRBV5-6	NA	TRBJ1-5	CASSLLNQPQHF